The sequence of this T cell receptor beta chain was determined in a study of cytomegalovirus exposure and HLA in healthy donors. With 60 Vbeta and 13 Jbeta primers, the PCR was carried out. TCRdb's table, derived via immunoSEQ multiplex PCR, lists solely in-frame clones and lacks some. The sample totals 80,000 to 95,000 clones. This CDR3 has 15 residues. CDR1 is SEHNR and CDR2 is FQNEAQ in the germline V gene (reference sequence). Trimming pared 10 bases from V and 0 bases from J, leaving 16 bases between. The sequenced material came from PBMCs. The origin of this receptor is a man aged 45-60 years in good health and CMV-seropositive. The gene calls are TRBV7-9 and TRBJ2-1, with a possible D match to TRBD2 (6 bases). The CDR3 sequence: CAIVGGESSYNEQFF. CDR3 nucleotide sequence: TGTGCCATCGTGGGGGGAGAAAGCTCCTACAATGAGCAGTTCTTC.